The 14 T cell receptor beta chains in this list originate from one sample, sequenced in a study of T cell responses to AZD1222 COVID-19 vaccine. Data came from immunoSEQ multiplex PCR; TCRdb stores just in-frame clones and leaves some out. The sample lists tens of thousands of clones; more than 85% were seen once. The specimen was peripheral blood, collected 28 days after the second AZD1222 dose. The source of these receptors is an adult who received the AZD1222 COVID-19 vaccine.

The rearrangement joins TRBV28 to TRBJ1-2; D is undetermined. CDR1 is MDHEN, CDR2 SYDVKM, per germline. This CDR3 spans 12 amino acids. V was shortened by 10 bases and J by 6 bases, with 15 bases between the two germline ends. The CDR3 nucleotides read TGTGCCACCCGACACACAGCGGATGGCTACACCTTC. Protein sequence: CATRHTADGYTF.

J is TRBJ2-5 and V is TRBV11-2, with 7 bases fitting TRBD1. Trimming cost V 5 bases and J 5 bases; bases outside gene matches: 14. Germline V gene lookup returns CDR1 SGHAT and CDR2 FQNNGV. This CDR3 contains 16 residues. CDR3 loop: CASSAYRDSLWETQYF. CDR3 coding DNA: TGTGCCAGCAGCGCCTACCGGGACAGCCTCTGGGAGACCCAGTACTTC.

This clone was found once. This chain connects TRBV5-4 to TRBJ2-3; the match to TRBD2 covers 13 bases. Trimming removed 4 bases from V and 1 base from J; junction bases left unmatched: 3. CDR1 is SGHNT, CDR2 YYREEE, per germline (reference sequence). The CDR3 runs 16 residues. The CDR3 loop reads CASSLGLAGGTDTQYF. The CDR3 region has the DNA TGTGCCAGCAGCCTCGGACTAGCGGGGGGCACAGATACGCAGTATTTT. The full variable domain, in which reference TRBV5-4 and TRBJ2-3 provide the parts outside the CDR3, is ETGVTQSPTHLIKTRGQQVTLRCSSQSGHNTVSWYQQALGQGPQFIFQYYREEENGRGNFPPRFSGLQFPNYSSELNVNALELDDSALYLCASSLGLAGGTDTQYFGPGTRLTVL.

The V gene is TRBV5-5, the J gene TRBJ1-5, with 11 bases lining up with TRBD1. J was trimmed by 5 bases and V by 0 bases; bases with no gene match: 1. Germline V lookup: CDR1 SGHKS, CDR2 YYEKEE (reference sequence). The CDR3 contains 15 residues. The CDR3 DNA reads TGTGCCAGCAGCTTGGTGGGACAGGGGGATCAGCCCCAGCATTTT. As protein: CASSLVGQGDQPQHF.

V usage is TRBV5-1 and J usage is TRBJ1-4, with D possibly TRBD1 on 5 matching bases. Germline V lookup: CDR1 SGHRS, CDR2 YFSETQ. V was shortened by 4 bases and J by 4 bases, with 11 bases between the two germline ends. This CDR3 has 14 amino acids. CDR3 sequence (DNA): TGCGCCAGCAGCACCCGGGACTTTAATGAAAAACTGTTTTTT. Protein: CASSTRDFNEKLFF.

This chain joins TRBV11-3 and TRBJ2-2; 9 nucleotides match TRBD2. The V and J ends lost 5 bases and 7 bases, in that order; junction bases with no gene match: 11. Germline V gives CDR1 SGHNT, CDR2 YENEEA. This CDR3 has 16 residues. The chain's CDR3 is CASSPGLTSGDGELFF. The CDR3 nucleotides read TGTGCCAGCAGCCCAGGCCTGACTAGCGGAGACGGGGAGCTGTTTTTT.

The V call is TRBV3-1 (or the pseudogene TRBV3-2), the J call TRBJ2-7, with D maybe TRBD1 (5 bases). This CDR3 has 12 residues. Germline V CDR1 and CDR2: LGHDT, YNNKEL (reference sequence). V lost 4 bases to trimming and J lost 6 bases, with 10 bases between them. The chain's CDR3 is CASSLTGGEQYF. CDR3 coding DNA: TGTGCCAGCAGCCTTACAGGTGGCGAGCAGTACTTC.

This sequence joins TRBV27 and TRBJ2-2; TRBD1 matches 8 bases. The CDR3 sequence is 16 residues long. Per the germline V gene, CDR1 is MNHEY and CDR2 is SMNVEV (reference sequence). V lost 6 bases and J lost 6; bases outside the gene matches: 12. For the CDR3, the DNA is TGTGCCAGCAGCCCTGCCCGAGGACAGGGCCCCGGGGAGCTGTTTTTT. Protein: CASSPARGQGPGELFF.

This clone came up a few times. This chain links TRBV28 with TRBJ2-1; D ambiguous. V shed 4 bases and J shed 3 bases, with 4 bases lying between them. The CDR3 covers 12 residues. The germline V gene has CDR1 MDHEN and CDR2 SYDVKM. The CDR3 DNA reads as TGTGCCAGCAGTTGGATCTACAATGAGCAGTTCTTC. Amino acid sequence: CASSWIYNEQFF. Full variable domain (outside the CDR3, taken from reference TRBV28 and TRBJ2-1): DVKVTQSSRYLVKRTGEKVFLECVQDMDHENMFWYRQDPGLGLRLIYFSYDVKMKEKGDIPEGYSVSREKKERFSLILESASTNQTSMYLCASSWIYNEQFFGPGTRLTVL.

This sequence joins TRBV6-1 and TRBJ2-7; 8 bases fit TRBD1. The germline gives CDR1 MNHNS, CDR2 SASEGT. Trimming cost V 0 bases and J 3 bases; bases outside gene matches: 4. This CDR3 has 15 amino acids. Written as DNA, the CDR3 is TGTGCCAGCAGTGAAGCGGGGACAGGAGTCTACGAGCAGTACTTC. Translated: CASSEAGTGVYEQYF.

The chain carries TRBV19 and TRBJ1-2; possibly TRBD1 for D (6 bases). CDR3 length equals 13 residues. Deletions cut 5 bases from V and 7 bases from J, with 14 bases between. Germline V lookup: CDR1 LNHDA, CDR2 SQIVND (reference sequence). The CDR3 loop is CASSPDGGLGYTF. Here the CDR3 DNA reads TGTGCCAGTAGTCCCGATGGGGGGCTTGGCTACACCTTC.

This rearrangement joins TRBV27 to TRBJ2-2, with 7 bases lining up with TRBD1. The CDR3 contains 17 residues. The germline CDR1 and CDR2 sequences are MNHEY and SMNVEV (reference sequence). V shed 5 bases and J 2 bases; nucleotides not matched to a gene: 11. CDR3 sequence (DNA): TGTGCCAGCAGTACCCCAAAGACAGGGCCCAACACCGGGGAGCTGTTTTTT. Translation gives CASSTPKTGPNTGELFF.

V and J are TRBV10-3 and TRBJ2-1; tentative D call: TRBD2 (5 bases). The CDR3 spans 14 residues. Germline lookup yields CDR1 ENHRY and CDR2 SYGVKD. Trimming removed 10 bases at V and 2 bases at J, with 15 bases between. Written as DNA, the CDR3 is TGTGCCAGCCGGCAAGCGGTCCCCTACAATGAGCAGTTCTTC. This sequence encodes CASRQAVPYNEQFF.

Only one count was recorded for this clone. This chain joins TRBV28 and TRBJ2-1; 12 nucleotides agree with TRBD2. The CDR3 runs to 14 residues. Unmatched junction bases numbered 5, after V lost 5 bases and J lost 9 bases. Germline V gene data show CDR1 as MDHEN and CDR2 as SYDVKM. The CDR3 DNA reads TGTGCCAGCAGTCCCGGACTAGCGGGAAGTGAGCAGTTCTTC. This encodes CASSPGLAGSEQFF.